These 20 T cell receptor beta chains were all obtained from the same sample, sequenced in a study of response to subunit inactivated influenza vaccine. Via MiXCR, TCRdb re-called the RT-PCR reads, giving one row per CDR3 protein. The sample has roughly 780,000 distinct CDR3 sequences, around a sixth seen once. The sample consisted of PBMCs from blood, taken more than 4 days after vaccination. Every receptor here comes from a man between 50 and 59 years old who received an inactivated influenza vaccine.

The V and J genes are TRBV11-2 and TRBJ1-1; D call uncertain. This CDR3 comprises 14 residues. Germline assignment: CDR1 SGHAT and CDR2 FQNNGV. V lost 1 base and J 6 bases, leaving 12 bases between the germline ends. The CDR3 region is CASSLGGRVAEAFF. The DNA for the CDR3 is TGTGCCAGCAGCTTAGGGGGTCGAGTAGCTGAAGCTTTCTTT.

The chain couples TRBV7-2 to TRBJ2-7, with TRBD1 identical over 7 bases. The CDR3 spans 13 residues. V gave up 5 bases and J gave up 5 bases; unmatched junction bases: 6. Germline V lookup: CDR1 SGHTA, CDR2 FQGNSA. The CDR3 loop reads CASSRQGLNEQYF. The CDR3 bases are TGTGCCAGCAGCCGACAGGGTCTCAACGAGCAGTACTTC.

This clonotype was seen a few times. This chain uses TRBV6-4 with TRBJ2-7; tentative D call: TRBD1 (6 bases). CDR3 length equals 13 residues. Germline-derived CDR1 and CDR2 are MRHNA and SNTAGT. The V and J ends lost 2 bases and 6 bases respectively, with 11 bases between them. The CDR3 coding sequence is TGTGCCAGCAGTGACGGGCCCAGGGGCGAGCAGTACTTC. This codes for CASSDGPRGEQYF.

J is TRBJ2-2 and V is TRBV20-1; 10 nucleotides agree with TRBD2. Germline values: CDR1 DFQATT, CDR2 SNEGSKA (reference sequence). After removal of 6 bases from V and 3 bases from J, the junction contained 13 bases not matched to a gene. This CDR3 has 17 residues. CDR3 in DNA: TGCAGTGCAGAACTAGCGGGACTGTCTCAGGACACCGGGGAGCTGTTTTTT. Protein product: CSAELAGLSQDTGELFF.

There are a few counts of this clonotype. V usage is TRBV5-5 and J usage is TRBJ2-1; 7 bases fit TRBD2. Germline trimming cut 0 bases from V and 1 base from J; bases unmatched to any gene: 4. CDR1 is SGHKS and CDR2 is YYEKEE in the germline V gene (reference sequence). The CDR3 consists of 16 residues. The CDR3 sequence is CASSLAWEGSYNEQFF. In DNA, the CDR3 is TGTGCCAGCAGCTTGGCTTGGGAGGGGTCCTACAATGAGCAGTTCTTC.

The chain joins TRBV6-1 to TRBJ2-2, with 9 positions matching TRBD1. CDR3 size: 17 residues. V lost 6 bases to trimming and J lost 2 bases; unmatched junction nucleotides: 10. CDR1 is MNHNS, CDR2 SASEGT, per germline. In nucleotides, the CDR3 is TGTGCCAGCAGCTCCGGGACAGGGTTTAAAAACACCGGGGAGCTGTTTTTT. Translating it yields CASSSGTGFKNTGELFF.

This clonotype was detected a few times. This chain connects TRBV28 to TRBJ1-2; D might be TRBD1 (6 bases). The CDR3 is made up of 14 amino acids. V gave up 5 bases and J gave up 4 bases, with 14 bases separating them. CDR1 MDHEN and CDR2 SYDVKM come from the germline V gene. The CDR3 bases are TGTGCCAGCAGTCCTGGGGGCAGGACCTATGGCTACACCTTC. It specifies CASSPGGRTYGYTF.

This clonotype has more than one count but fewer than ten. The V and J genes are TRBV28 and TRBJ2-7; 11 nucleotides agree with TRBD1. Germline V lookup: CDR1 MDHEN, CDR2 SYDVKM. The CDR3 is 16 residues long. V lost 4 bases to trimming and J lost 4 bases; unmatched junction nucleotides: 9. CDR3 in DNA: TGTGCCAGCAGTTGGGACAGGGGGGAGAGGATTTACGAGCAGTACTTC. Translation: CASSWDRGERIYEQYF.

In this sample, this clonotype turned up a few times. The CDR3 protein is CASSPDRYTYEQYF. The CDR3 DNA reads TGTGCCAGCAGCCCAGACAGATACACCTACGAGCAGTACTTC. The chain employs TRBV5-5 and TRBJ2-7; a possible D gene is TRBD1 (5 bases). In germline, CDR1 is SGHKS, CDR2 YYEKEE (reference sequence). The V end was cut by 4 bases, the J end by 2 bases, with 13 bases between. This CDR3 has 14 residues. Based on the CDR3 plus reference TRBV5-5 and TRBJ2-7, the full variable domain is DAGVTQSPTHLIKTRGQQVTLRCSPISGHKSVSWYQQVLGQGPQFIFQYYEKEERGRGNFPDRFSARQFPNYSSELNVNALLLGDSALYLCASSPDRYTYEQYFGPGTRLTVT.

The chain recombines TRBV7-8 with TRBJ2-2; D may be TRBD1 (5 bases). Trimming pared 1 base from V and 7 bases from J, leaving 7 bases between. Germline V gene data show CDR1 as SGHVS and CDR2 as FQNEAQ. The CDR3 spans 13 residues. The CDR3 loop is CASSLGQFGELFF. The DNA of the CDR3 is TGTGCCAGCAGCTTAGGACAGTTCGGGGAGCTGTTTTTT.

This clonotype showed up just a few times. The chain couples TRBV20-1 to TRBJ2-5, with a tentative D call TRBD1 (6 bases). CDR3 size: 15 residues. Germline lookup yields CDR1 DFQATT and CDR2 SNEGSKA (reference sequence). With 5 bases removed from V and 2 bases from J, the gap between germline ends came to 18 bases. The CDR3, as DNA: TGCAGTGCTCCCGCCCAAACGACAGGACAAGAGACCCAGTACTTC. The encoded protein is CSAPAQTTGQETQYF.

The chain employs TRBV5-1 and TRBJ2-7; TRBD1 matches 7 bases. The CDR3 sequence is 14 residues long. The germline CDR1 and CDR2 sequences are SGHRS and YFSETQ. J was trimmed by 1 base and V by 3 bases; bases with no gene match: 4. This CDR3 is CASSYRTGSYEQYF. DNA of the CDR3: TGCGCCAGCAGCTACCGGACAGGTTCCTACGAGCAGTACTTC.

This clonotype has only a few counts. The chain uses TRBV20-1 and TRBJ2-7; D might be TRBD2 (5 bases). The CDR3 length is 14 residues. CDR1 is DFQATT and CDR2 is SNEGSKA in the germline V gene (reference sequence). The V end lost 0 bases, the J end lost 3 bases, and 12 bases lay between the germline ends. The DNA for the CDR3 is TGCAGTGCTAGAGATCGGGGAATCCTCTACGAGCAGTACTTC. Residues: CSARDRGILYEQYF.

This sequence joins TRBV4-3 and TRBJ1-1; D is ambiguous. V lost 1 base to trimming and J lost 0 bases, with 12 bases between them. CDR3 length: 16 residues. Germline V gene sequence: CDR1 LGHNA, CDR2 YSLEER. CDR3 amino acids: CASSQVEASMNTEAFF. CDR3 bases: TGCGCCAGCAGCCAAGTAGAGGCCAGCATGAACACTGAAGCTTTCTTT.

This clonotype was seen a handful of times. CDR3 nucleotide sequence: TGTGCCAGCAGTTACGCGGACAGCTACAATGAGCAGTTCTTC. Translating gives CASSYADSYNEQFF. This chain uses TRBV6-5 with TRBJ2-1; D possibly corresponds to TRBD1 (6 bases). This CDR3 region has 14 residues. Germline CDR1 MNHEY, CDR2 SVGAGI. V was clipped by 2 bases and J by 3 bases, with 8 bases between them.

The V call is TRBV11-2, the J call TRBJ2-7, with unresolved D. V was clipped by 7 bases and J by 1 base, with 14 bases between them. Germline V gives CDR1 SGHAT, CDR2 FQNNGV. The CDR3 spans 14 residues. The CDR3 spells CASTPTLGSYEQYF. The CDR3 DNA is TGTGCCAGCACCCCGACGTTGGGATCCTACGAGCAGTACTTC.

This clonotype showed up just a few times. The rearrangement joins TRBV2 to TRBJ1-2; 11 bases are shared with TRBD1. Germline loops: CDR1 SNHLY, CDR2 FYNNEI. V trimming: 6 bases; J trimming: 4 bases; junction bases outside the gene matches: 7. CDR3 length equals 15 residues. In nucleotides, the CDR3 is TGTGCCAGCAGCGCTTCCGGGACAGGGGGCTATGGCTACACCTTC. Amino acid sequence: CASSASGTGGYGYTF.

This chain uses TRBV6-1 with TRBJ2-2, with 9 bases lining up with TRBD1. V shed 4 bases, J shed 5 bases, and the junction held 8 bases outside the gene matches. In germline, CDR1 is MNHNS, CDR2 SASEGT. This CDR3 is 16 amino acids long. The CDR3 is CASSAPGQGGTGELFF. CDR3 nucleotides: TGTGCCAGCAGTGCCCCGGGACAGGGAGGGACCGGGGAGCTGTTTTTT.

In its sample, this clonotype was seen once. The chain couples TRBV6-5 to TRBJ2-7, with D perhaps TRBD1 (6 bases). CDR3 length: 15 residues. Germline CDR1 and CDR2: MNHEY and SVGAGI. Trimming shortened V by 1 base and J by 2 bases, and 12 bases separated the two germline ends. The chain's CDR3 is CASSYFSGVAYEQYF. The CDR3 DNA sequence: TGTGCCAGCAGTTACTTTTCAGGGGTTGCCTACGAGCAGTACTTC.

This clonotype was seen only a few times. The V and J genes are TRBV12-3 or TRBV12-4 and TRBJ2-7, with unresolved D. This CDR3 contains 14 residues. The germline V and J ends were trimmed by 6 bases and 4 bases, with 16 bases remaining between them. CDR3 in amino acids: CASSSVGPTYEQYF. The CDR3 DNA sequence: TGTGCCAGCAGCTCCGTAGGGCCCACTTACGAGCAGTACTTC.